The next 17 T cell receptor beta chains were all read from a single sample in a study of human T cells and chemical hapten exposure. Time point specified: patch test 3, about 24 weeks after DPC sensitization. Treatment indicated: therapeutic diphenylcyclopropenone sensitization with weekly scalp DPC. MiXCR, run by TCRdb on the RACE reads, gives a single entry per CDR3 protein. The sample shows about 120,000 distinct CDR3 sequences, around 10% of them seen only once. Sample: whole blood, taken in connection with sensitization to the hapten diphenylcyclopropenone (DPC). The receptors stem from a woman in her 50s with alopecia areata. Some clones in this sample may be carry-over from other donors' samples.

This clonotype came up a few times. The CDR3 region has the DNA TGTGCCAGCGGTACAGGGTCAGAATCACCCCTCCACTTT. The encoded protein is CASGTGSESPLHF. This chain connects TRBV6-1 to TRBJ1-6; D is perhaps TRBD1 (6 bases). CDR1 and CDR2 (germline): MNHNS, SASEGT. The V and J ends lost 8 bases and 10 bases respectively, with 15 bases between them. This CDR3 is 13 amino acids long.

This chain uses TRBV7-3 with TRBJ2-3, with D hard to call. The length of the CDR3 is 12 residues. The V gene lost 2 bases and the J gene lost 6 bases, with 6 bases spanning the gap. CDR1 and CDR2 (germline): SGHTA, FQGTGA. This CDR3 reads CASSLPPDTQYF. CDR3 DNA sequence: TGTGCCAGCAGCTTACCCCCCGATACGCAGTATTTT.

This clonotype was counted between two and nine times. The CDR3 protein is CASSAGTAEKLFF. CDR3 DNA: TGTGCCAGCAGTGCCGGGACAGCCGAAAAACTGTTTTTT. V is TRBV6-6 and J is TRBJ1-4; 7 nucleotides align to TRBD1. The length of the CDR3 is 13 residues. Germline loops: CDR1 MNHNY, CDR2 SVGAGI (reference sequence). V lost 5 bases and J lost 8; bases outside the gene matches: 5.

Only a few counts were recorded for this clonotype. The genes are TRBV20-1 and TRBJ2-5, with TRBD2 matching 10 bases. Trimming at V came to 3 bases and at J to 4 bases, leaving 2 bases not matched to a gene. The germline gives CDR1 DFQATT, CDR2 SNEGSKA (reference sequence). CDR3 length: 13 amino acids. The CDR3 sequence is CSASPSGRETQYF. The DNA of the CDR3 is TGCAGTGCTAGCCCTAGCGGGAGAGAGACCCAGTACTTC.

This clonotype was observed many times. The CDR3 protein is CSVLPPGVDTQYF. CDR3 DNA: TGCAGTGTACTTCCGCCAGGAGTAGATACGCAGTATTTT. This sequence joins TRBV20-1 and TRBJ2-3; D gene uncertain. In germline, CDR1 is DFQATT, CDR2 SNEGSKA (reference sequence). CDR3 size: 13 residues. With 7 bases removed from V and 5 bases from J, the gap between germline ends came to 16 bases.

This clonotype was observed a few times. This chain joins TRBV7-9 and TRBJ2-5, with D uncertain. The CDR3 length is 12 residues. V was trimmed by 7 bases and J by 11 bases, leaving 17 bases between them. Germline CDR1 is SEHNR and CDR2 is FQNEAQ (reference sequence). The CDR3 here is CASTIGSRAQYF. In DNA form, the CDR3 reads TGTGCCAGCACCATCGGCTCCCGGGCTCAGTACTTC.

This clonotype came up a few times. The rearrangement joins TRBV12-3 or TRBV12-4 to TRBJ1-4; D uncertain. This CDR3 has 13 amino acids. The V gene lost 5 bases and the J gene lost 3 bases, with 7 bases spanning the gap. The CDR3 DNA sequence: TGTGCCAGCAGTATCGGGGCTAATGAAAAACTGTTTTTT. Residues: CASSIGANEKLFF.

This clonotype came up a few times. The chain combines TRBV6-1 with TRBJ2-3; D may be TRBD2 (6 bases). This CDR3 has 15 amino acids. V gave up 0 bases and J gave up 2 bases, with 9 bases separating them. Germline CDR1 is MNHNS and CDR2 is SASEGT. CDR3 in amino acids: CASSEAGGSTDTQYF. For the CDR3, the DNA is TGTGCCAGCAGTGAAGCGGGAGGATCCACAGATACGCAGTATTTT.

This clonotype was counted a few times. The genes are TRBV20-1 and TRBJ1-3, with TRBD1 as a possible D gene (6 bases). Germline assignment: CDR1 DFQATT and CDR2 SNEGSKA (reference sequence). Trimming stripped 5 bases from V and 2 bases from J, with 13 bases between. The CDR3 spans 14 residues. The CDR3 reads CSASPQGTGNTIYF. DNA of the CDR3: TGCAGTGCTTCCCCCCAGGGGACTGGAAACACCATATATTTT.

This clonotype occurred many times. CDR3 sequence reads: CASSFDREGYGYTF. The CDR3 nucleotides read TGTGCCAGCAGTTTTGACAGGGAGGGCTATGGCTACACCTTC. The V and J genes are TRBV27 and TRBJ1-2; 7 positions match TRBD1. With 3 bases clipped from V and 4 bases from J, the junction kept 5 bases outside the gene matches. Germline V gene lookup returns CDR1 MNHEY and CDR2 SMNVEV (reference sequence). This CDR3 is 14 amino acids long.

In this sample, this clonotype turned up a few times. The CDR3 loop is CASSWGGPSTDTQYF. The CDR3 bases are TGCGCCAGCAGCTGGGGAGGCCCAAGCACAGATACGCAGTATTTT. The chain links TRBV5-1 to TRBJ2-3; tentative D call: TRBD2 (6 bases). V dropped 3 bases and J dropped 0 bases, with 11 bases sitting between them. CDR1 SGHRS and CDR2 YFSETQ come from the germline V gene. The CDR3 totals 15 residues. Together with reference TRBV5-1 and TRBJ2-3, the CDR3 gives the full variable domain: KAGVTQTPRYLIKTRGQQVTLSCSPISGHRSVSWYQQTPGQGLQFLFEYFSETQRNKGNFPGRFSGRQFSNSRSEMNVSTLELGDSALYLCASSWGGPSTDTQYFGPGTRLTVL.

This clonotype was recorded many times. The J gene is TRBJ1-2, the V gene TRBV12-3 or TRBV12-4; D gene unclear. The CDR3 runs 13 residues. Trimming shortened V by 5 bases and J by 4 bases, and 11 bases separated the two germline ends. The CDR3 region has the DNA TGTGCCAGCAGTGTAGTAACGAGCTATGGCTACACCTTC. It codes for CASSVVTSYGYTF.

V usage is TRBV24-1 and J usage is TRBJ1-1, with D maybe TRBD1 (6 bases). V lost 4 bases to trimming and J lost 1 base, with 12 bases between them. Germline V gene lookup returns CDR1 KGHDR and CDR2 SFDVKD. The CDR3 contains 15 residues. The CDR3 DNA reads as TGTGCCACCAGTGACCCAGGACAGACGAACACTGAAGCTTTCTTT. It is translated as CATSDPGQTNTEAFF.

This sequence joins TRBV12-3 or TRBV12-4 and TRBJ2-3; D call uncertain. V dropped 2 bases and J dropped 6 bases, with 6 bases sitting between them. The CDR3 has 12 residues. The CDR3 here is CASSLQEDTQYF. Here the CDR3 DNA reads TGTGCCAGCAGTTTACAGGAGGATACGCAGTATTTT.

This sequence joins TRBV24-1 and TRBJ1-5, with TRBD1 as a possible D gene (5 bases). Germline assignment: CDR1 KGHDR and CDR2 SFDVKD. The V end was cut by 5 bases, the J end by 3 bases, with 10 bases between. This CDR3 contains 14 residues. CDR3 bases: TGTGCCACCAGTGCGGCAGGGAACAATCAGCCCCAGCATTTT. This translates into CATSAAGNNQPQHF.

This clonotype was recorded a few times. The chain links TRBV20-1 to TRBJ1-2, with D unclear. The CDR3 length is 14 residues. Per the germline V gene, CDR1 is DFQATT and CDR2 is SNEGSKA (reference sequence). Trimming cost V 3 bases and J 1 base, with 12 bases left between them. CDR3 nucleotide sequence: TGCAGTGCTAGTGAAAAGGGCCTTAACTATGGCTACACCTTC. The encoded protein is CSASEKGLNYGYTF.

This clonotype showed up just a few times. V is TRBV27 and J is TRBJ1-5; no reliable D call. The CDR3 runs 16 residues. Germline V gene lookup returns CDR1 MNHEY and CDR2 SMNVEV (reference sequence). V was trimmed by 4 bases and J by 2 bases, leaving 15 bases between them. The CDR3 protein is CASSSITRGGNQPQHF. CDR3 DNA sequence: TGTGCCAGCAGTTCGATCACCCGAGGCGGCAATCAGCCCCAGCATTTT.